The clone carrying this T cell receptor beta chain was detected only once. Its matching antigen is unknown. It is unclear where the CDR3 begins or ends on the DNA, so no DNA is shown, and the CDR3 is as TCRdb lists it. RNA was extracted from bulk tissue without any cell sorting. More than 3 cm separated this lung sample from the edge of the tumor. Donors were chemotherapy-naive, newly diagnosed lung cancer surgical patients in China, August–late 2014. A modified ARM-PCR protocol with three rounds of nested PCR amplified TCRbeta. TCRdb re-analysed the multiplex PCR reads in MiXCR, keeping a single row per CDR3 protein. The sample has 85,000 to 130,000 distinct CDR3 sequences, around three fifths seen once. These data belong to a study of tumor and adjacent non-tumor tissue in lung cancer. Study findings and constraints: Significantly higher TCR diversity was found in tumor than normal lung. Normal lung showed higher cumulative top 100 clone frequency than tumor. Patients with more diverse tumor TCRs had worse survival.

The clonotype was recovered from a man in his thirties or forties with non-small cell lung cancer. The sample comprised distant non-tumor lung tissue.

The CDR3 loop is CASSTSDRGLSYNEQFF. The V call is TRBV6-6, the J call TRBJ2-1; TRBD1 is taken as the D call from the table, unchecked against the DNA. The CDR3 length equals 17 residues, ends included. The germline gives CDR1 MNHNY, CDR2 SVGAGI (reference sequence).